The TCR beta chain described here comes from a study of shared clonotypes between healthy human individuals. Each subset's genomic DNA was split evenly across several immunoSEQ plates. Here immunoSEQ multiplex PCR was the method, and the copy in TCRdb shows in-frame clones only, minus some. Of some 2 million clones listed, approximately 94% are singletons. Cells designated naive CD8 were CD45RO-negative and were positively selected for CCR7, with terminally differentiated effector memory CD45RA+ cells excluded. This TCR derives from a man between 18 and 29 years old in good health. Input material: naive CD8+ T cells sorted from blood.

The CDR3 spells CASSQFTGVPTDTQYF. Written as DNA, the CDR3 is TGCGCCAGCAGCCAATTTACGGGAGTCCCCACAGATACGCAGTATTTT. The rearrangement joins TRBV4-3 to TRBJ2-3, with D tentatively TRBD2 (6 bases). There are 16 residues in the CDR3. The germline V gene encodes CDR1 LGHNA and CDR2 YSLEER. V dropped 2 bases and J dropped 2 bases, with 14 bases sitting between them.